Shown below are 13 T cell receptor beta chains from a single sample sequenced in a study of cytomegalovirus exposure and HLA in healthy donors. The protocol was immunoSEQ multiplex PCR, while the TCRdb copy is restricted to in-frame clones and leaves out a portion. This table holds about 220,000 clones, under 95% found once. The sequencing input was PBMCs. All receptors come from a woman younger than 35 in good health and CMV-seronegative.

CDR3 residues: CASSLQGALGETQYF. CDR3 DNA sequence: TGTGCCAGTAGCCTCCAGGGGGCTTTAGGAGAGACCCAGTACTTC. The chain joins TRBV19 to TRBJ2-5; TRBD1 aligns across 8 bases. J was trimmed by 4 bases and V by 6 bases; bases with no gene match: 10. Per the germline V gene, CDR1 is LNHDA and CDR2 is SQIVND (reference sequence). This CDR3 spans 15 amino acids.

This rearrangement joins TRBV18 to TRBJ2-1; perhaps TRBD1 as D (6 bases). Trimming pared 3 bases from V and 6 bases from J, leaving 9 bases between. CDR1 KGHSH and CDR2 LQKENI come from the germline V gene. This CDR3 comprises 13 residues. CDR3 residues: CASSPPQGNEQFF. The CDR3 DNA follows: TGTGCCAGCTCACCCCCACAGGGCAATGAGCAGTTCTTC.

The genes are TRBV5-1 and TRBJ2-1, with 12 bases aligning to TRBD1. J was trimmed by 10 bases and V by 5 bases; bases with no gene match: 4. This CDR3 has 13 amino acids. The germline V gene encodes CDR1 SGHRS and CDR2 YFSETQ. CDR3 sequence reads: CASRGQGAREQFF. As DNA, the CDR3 is TGCGCCAGCAGGGGACAGGGGGCAAGGGAGCAGTTCTTC.

The V and J genes are TRBV6-1 and TRBJ2-1; the match to TRBD2 covers 8 bases. This CDR3 is 15 amino acids long. V gave up 4 bases and J gave up 6 bases; unmatched junction bases: 8. Looked up from germline, CDR1 is MNHNS and CDR2 is SASEGT. CDR3 in amino acids: CASSVVGTRANEQFF. The DNA for the CDR3 is TGTGCCAGCAGTGTTGTGGGGACTAGGGCCAATGAGCAGTTCTTC.

V usage is TRBV4-1 and J usage is TRBJ1-4; D gene unclear. The germline gives CDR1 MGHRA, CDR2 YSYEKL. V shed 4 bases and J shed 5 bases, with 11 bases lying between them. CDR3 length: 14 amino acids. As DNA, the CDR3 is TGCGCCAGCAGCCGCCCGTTTACAAATGAAAAACTGTTTTTT. Its protein product is CASSRPFTNEKLFF.

V and J are TRBV5-1 and TRBJ1-5, with 9 bases aligning to TRBD1. J was trimmed by 4 bases and V by 4 bases; bases with no gene match: 6. The CDR3 totals 15 residues. Germline V gene sequence: CDR1 SGHRS, CDR2 YFSETQ. CDR3 nucleotide sequence: TGCGCCAGCAGCCCCTACGGACAGGGGAATCAGCCCCAGCATTTT. Its protein is CASSPYGQGNQPQHF. The full variable domain, its missing parts supplied by reference TRBV5-1 and TRBJ1-5, is KAGVTQTPRYLIKTRGQQVTLSCSPISGHRSVSWYQQTPGQGLQFLFEYFSETQRNKGNFPGRFSGRQFSNSRSEMNVSTLELGDSALYLCASSPYGQGNQPQHFGDGTRLSIL.

The gene calls are TRBV5-6 and TRBJ2-1; tentative D call: TRBD1 (5 bases). Germline assignment: CDR1 SGHDT and CDR2 YYEEEE. V was shortened by 0 bases and J by 6 bases, with 10 bases between the two germline ends. The CDR3 runs 14 residues. CDR3 DNA: TGTGCCAGCAGCTTGGCCAGGGTGGGCAATGAGCAGTTCTTC. Encoded protein: CASSLARVGNEQFF.

The rearrangement links TRBV30 to TRBJ2-1; 11 nucleotides line up with TRBD2. Germline CDR1 is GTSNPN and CDR2 is SVGIG (reference sequence). The CDR3 covers 15 residues. The J segment lost 8 bases and the V segment lost 4 bases, leaving 10 bases of the junction unmatched. DNA for the CDR3: TGTGCCTGGACCTTAGCGGGAGGGCCTTTGGATGAGCAGTTCTTC. It translates to CAWTLAGGPLDEQFF.

Only one count was recorded for this clone. The chain joins TRBV14 to TRBJ1-3, with TRBD1 identical over 8 bases. Germline CDR1 and CDR2: SGHDN and FVKESK. This CDR3 is built from 13 residues. After removal of 3 bases from V and 14 bases from J, the junction contained 9 bases not matched to a gene. In DNA, the CDR3 is TGTGCCAGCAGCCATTGGACAGGGCCCTACCTATATTTT. Translated, it gives CASSHWTGPYLYF. The variable domain in full, completed from reference TRBV14 and TRBJ1-3, reads EAGVTQFPSHSVIEKGQTVTLRCDPISGHDNLYWYRRVMGKEIKFLLHFVKESKQDESGMPNNRFLAERTGGTYSTLKVQPAELEDSGVYFCASSHWTGPYLYFGEGSWLTVV.

The chain recombines TRBV19 with TRBJ1-3; D perhaps matches TRBD1 (6 bases). Looked up from germline, CDR1 is LNHDA and CDR2 is SQIVND (reference sequence). CDR3 length equals 15 residues. V lost 6 bases to trimming and J lost 0 bases, with 12 bases between them. The CDR3 DNA reads TGTGCCAGTAGACCCCGGGACACCTCTGGAAACACCATATATTTT. Protein product: CASRPRDTSGNTIYF.

J is TRBJ1-2 and V is TRBV6-5, with 8 bases matching TRBD1. The CDR3 consists of 15 residues. Germline V lookup: CDR1 MNHEY, CDR2 SVGAGI. The trim removed 4 bases at V and 8 bases at J, leaving 12 bases unmatched. Here the CDR3 DNA reads TGTGCCAGCAGTTTCCTGACAGGGGCACCCTTCGGCTACACCTTC. Protein sequence: CASSFLTGAPFGYTF.

The J gene is TRBJ1-5, the V gene TRBV29-1, with unresolved D. CDR3 length: 13 residues. Germline V gene lookup returns CDR1 SQVTM and CDR2 ANQGSEA. Trimming removed 5 bases from V and 5 bases from J, with 13 bases in between. CDR3 region: CSVKVQVDQPQHF. CDR3 in DNA: TGCAGCGTTAAGGTTCAGGTAGATCAGCCCCAGCATTTT.

V usage is TRBV7-6 and J usage is TRBJ1-1, with D unclear. V dropped 7 bases and J dropped 4 bases, with 16 bases sitting between them. This CDR3 contains 14 residues. Germline CDR1 and CDR2: SGHVS and FNYEAQ. Here the CDR3 reads CASTLGGRSTEAFF. The CDR3 DNA is TGTGCCAGCACCCTTGGAGGTCGTAGCACTGAAGCTTTCTTT. Full variable domain (remainder filled in from reference TRBV7-6 and TRBJ1-1): GAGVSQSPRYKVTKRGQDVALRCDPISGHVSLYWYRQALGQGPEFLTYFNYEAQQDKSGLPNDRFSAERPEGSISTLTIQRTEQRDSAMYRCASTLGGRSTEAFFGQGTRLTVV.